A selection of T cell receptor beta chains follows, all from one sample in a study of cytomegalovirus exposure and HLA in healthy donors. Profiled with immunoSEQ multiplex PCR; TCRdb holds only in-frame clones, not every one. Among 120,000 to 150,000 clones listed, 77% were seen once. The sequenced sample was PBMCs. The receptors stem from a female donor in good health and CMV-seronegative. Each CDR3 is given with its conserved first and last residue. The order of the fields is J gene, D gene, V gene, clone size, CDR3 protein, CDR3 DNA. D genes are given only for firm matches. The size field is filled for only some rows; it gives once, few, many or a size class.

TRBJ2-4,.,TRBV11-2,.,CASSLAQTLAKNIQYF,TGTGCCAGCAGCTTAGCCCAGACACTAGCCAAAAACATTCAGTACTTC
TRBJ2-1,.,TRBV28,.,CASSGSSRSSYNEQFF,TGTGCCAGCAGTGGATCTAGCCGAAGCTCCTACAATGAGCAGTTCTTC
TRBJ2-7,.,TRBV6-5,.,CASGSYEQYF,TGTGCCAGCGGCAGCTACGAGCAGTACTTC
TRBJ1-1,.,TRBV18,.,CASSPMMTVHEAFF,TGTGCCAGCTCACCCATGATGACAGTCCATGAAGCTTTCTTT
TRBJ2-1,TRBD2,TRBV4-1,.,CASSQLAGEDADEQFF,TGCGCCAGCAGCCAGTTAGCGGGAGAGGACGCGGATGAGCAGTTCTTC
TRBJ1-2,.,TRBV10-3,.,CAIKGEGTNYGYTF,TGTGCCATCAAGGGGGAGGGGACTAACTATGGCTACACCTTC
TRBJ2-7,.,TRBV6-1,few,CASRRVGISYEQYF,TGTGCCAGCCGACGGGTGGGTATCTCCTACGAGCAGTACTTC
TRBJ2-2,.,TRBV18,.,CASSTEGTGELFF,TGTGCCAGCTCCACGGAGGGCACCGGGGAGCTGTTTTTT
TRBJ1-5,TRBD1,TRBV6-5,.,CASSDRGPNQPQHF,TGTGCCAGCAGTGACAGGGGCCCCAATCAGCCCCAGCATTTT
TRBJ1-2,.,TRBV18,.,CASSPTDNGIDYGYTF,TGTGCCAGCTCACCAACGGACAACGGAATTGACTATGGCTACACCTTC
TRBJ2-7,.,TRBV5-6,.,CASSHPSESSYEQYF,TGTGCCAGCAGCCATCCGAGTGAGAGCTCCTACGAGCAGTACTTC
TRBJ2-1,TRBD2,TRBV11-3,.,CASSLVAGALYNEQFF,TGTGCCAGCAGCTTAGTAGCGGGAGCCCTCTACAATGAGCAGTTCTTC
TRBJ2-7,.,TRBV7-2,.,CASSFKRGFYEQYF,TGTGCCAGCAGCTTTAAAAGGGGGTTCTACGAGCAGTACTTC
TRBJ2-5,TRBD2,TRBV19,.,CASATSGGIIQETQYF,TGTGCCAGCGCCACTAGCGGGGGGATTATCCAAGAGACCCAGTACTTC
TRBJ1-1,TRBD1,TRBV5-6,.,CASSLSRDRRRNTEAFF,TGTGCCAGCAGCTTGAGTAGGGACAGGAGGAGGAACACTGAAGCTTTCTTT
TRBJ1-1,.,TRBV28,few,CASSFEGNTEAFF,TGTGCCAGCAGTTTCGAGGGGAACACTGAAGCTTTCTTT
TRBJ2-2,.,TRBV2,.,CASSPRETGELFF,TGTGCCAGCAGCCCCAGGGAAACCGGGGAGCTGTTTTTT
TRBJ1-5,.,TRBV2,.,CASSEVNVGGPPHQPQHF,TGTGCCAGCAGTGAAGTGAATGTAGGAGGTCCCCCTCATCAGCCCCAGCATTTT
TRBJ2-5,.,TRBV29-1,few,CSVQRSETQYF,TGCAGCGTTCAGAGGTCGGAGACCCAGTACTTC
TRBJ2-7,TRBD1,TRBV6-1,.,CASSDPGQGFNEQYF,TGTGCCAGCAGCGACCCGGGACAGGGGTTCAACGAGCAGTACTTC
TRBJ2-7,TRBD2,TRBV19,.,CASSILAGGNEQYF,TGTGCCAGTAGTATACTAGCGGGAGGAAACGAGCAGTACTTC
TRBJ1-1,.,TRBV10-3,.,CAISESWGRDTEAFF,TGTGCCATCAGTGAGTCATGGGGGAGGGACACTGAAGCTTTCTTT
TRBJ2-1,TRBD1,TRBV2,.,CASSEIWGQGLDEQFF,TGTGCCAGCAGTGAAATCTGGGGACAGGGTCTGGATGAGCAGTTCTTC
TRBJ1-2,.,TRBV28,.,CASSSLQRGFIYGYTF,TGTGCCAGCAGTTCCCTCCAACGGGGATTTATTTATGGCTACACCTTC
TRBJ2-7,.,TRBV5-1,.,CASSLFRTANYEQYF,TGCGCCAGCAGCTTGTTCCGGACTGCCAACTACGAGCAGTACTTC
TRBJ1-1,TRBD1,TRBV7-7,.,CASSLHRGQEAFF,TGTGCTAGCAGCTTACACAGGGGGCAGGAAGCTTTCTTT
TRBJ2-1,TRBD1,TRBV5-6,.,CASSEGTGAFYNEQFF,TGTGCCAGCAGCGAGGGGACAGGGGCGTTTTACAATGAGCAGTTCTTC
TRBJ1-1,.,TRBV19,once,CASSRMIGTEGHGRTEAFF,TGTGCCAGTAGCCGGATGATCGGTACTGAAGGACACGGGCGAACTGAAGCTTTCTTT
TRBJ2-1,.,TRBV15,.,CATSRASTFEQFF,TGTGCCACCAGCAGGGCCAGTACCTTTGAGCAGTTCTTC